This TCR beta chain was obtained from a study of tumor-infiltrating lymphocytes in localized non-small cell lung cancer (dated by TCRdb to the early 2020s). Context from the whole study: The cohort covered several histologies, both smokers and never-smokers, and patients whose samples were collected after neoadjuvant chemotherapy. Each patient contributed resected tumor tissue and uninvolved lung tissue from the same patient, described as non-adjacent to the tumor. The same patients underwent several integrated assays, with TCR sequencing performed together with flow cytometry, multiplex immunofluorescence, RNA-seq, exome sequencing and proteomics. The overall ICON cohort was composed of about 150 surgical patients with localized non-small cell lung cancer whose tumors were resected. For roughly 56 patients, immunoSEQ T-cell fraction was compared between paired tumor and uninvolved lung.

Enrollment in ICON was initiated in April 2016, and the last patient was enrolled in September 2018. In a subcohort of 80 or so patients, fresh tumor and matched uninvolved tissue were collected for in-depth immune analyses, with TCR sequencing among those analyses. No cell sorting was done, and TCR sequencing was instead run on DNA isolated from bulk tissue. In regard to this clone: Its antigen is not yet known. Base qualities are missing; no much larger clone stands one base away.

General findings and caveats noted by the study authors: Because different pieces of the same tissue were used for different assays, technical variation could not be separated from intratumor heterogeneity. Consistent with immunofluorescence CD3 counts, TCRbeta sequencing supported greater T cell infiltration in tumors than in uninvolved lung tissue. Recurrence-free survival showed no association with tumor T-cell fraction measured by TCR sequencing (p = 0.61). The TCR-derived T-cell fraction showed no difference between the flow cytometry-defined immunotypes IM1 (good prognosis) and IM2 (poor prognosis). Assay coverage differed among patients according to how much tissue was available, so only a subset of the cohort had TCR sequencing.

V and J are truncated by 4 bases and 3 bases respectively, leaving an intervening sequence of 17 bases. The CDR3 runs 16 residues from the cysteine to the phenylalanine. Only the CDR3 portion is preserved as DNA: 48 bases, with reading frame beginning at the first base. The germline V gene (reference sequence) yields SGHNT for CDR1 and YYREEE for CDR2. TCR sequencing with the immunoSEQ assay provided the T-cell fraction in tumor and uninvolved lung tissue. As for how the authors treated the data: In the survival analysis, patients were divided into a high T-cell fraction group (upper tertile) and a low T-cell fraction group (lower two tertiles), and the two groups were compared using a log-rank test. A signed-rank test was used to test paired tumor versus uninvolved lung differences in T-cell fraction. Imported from immuneACCESS, the table was reduced by TCRdb to in-frame sequences with V and J called. These copies leave out some clones; in studies compared against another copy, an unresolved V gene accounts for under half, and the cause of the remainder is not known. The V and J calls and clone size were taken over from that table, and D and trimming were inferred from the DNA. The sample profile shows about 23,000 clones; nearly 70% of them were found once. Together, the top ten hold 14% to 15% of the sample.

The sequence is built from TRBV5-4 and TRBJ2-4; the D gene is tentatively TRBD1 or TRBD2, each matching 6 bases. The receptor was isolated from a human donor with non-small cell lung cancer. The sample consisted of lung tumor tissue. The CDR3 region has the sequence CASSLLEGEYKNIQYF. Here is the DNA: TGTGCCAGCAGCCTTCTGGAGGGGGAGTACAAAAACATTCAGTACTTC. Supplemented by the reference TRBV5-4 and TRBJ2-4 proteins around the CDR3, the complete variable domain is ETGVTQSPTHLIKTRGQQVTLRCSSQSGHNTVSWYQQALGQGPQFIFQYYREEENGRGNFPPRFSGLQFPNYSSELNVNALELDDSALYLCASSLLEGEYKNIQYFGAGTRLSVL.